This T cell receptor (beta chain) was obtained from a study of a mutant IDH1 vaccine in newly diagnosed glioma. V dropped 4 bases and J dropped 4 bases, with 12 bases sitting between them. Germline V gene sequence: CDR1 SGHNT, CDR2 YYREEE (reference sequence). This CDR3 has 13 residues. Notes on this clone: Its antigen is currently unknown.

The repertoire was sequenced with immunoSEQ multiplex PCR; TCRdb's copy has only in-frame clones and lacks some. The sample contains fewer than 70,000 clones, about four fifths of which appear only once. Time point meaning: week 47, end of study. It was 300 ug of mutant IDH1 20-mer peptide that made up each vaccine dose, given with topical imiquimod. This receptor was identified in a man aged 30 to 45 with glioma. This material consisted of PBMCs, taken from a glioma patient whose treatment included an IDH1 peptide vaccine. The chain uses TRBV5-4 and TRBJ2-7; the D call may be TRBD1 or TRBD2 (5 bases each). The CDR3 spells CASSLTRGYEQYF. CDR3 DNA: TGTGCCAGCAGCCTTACTAGGGGTTACGAGCAGTACTTC. Drawing the rest from reference TRBV5-4 and TRBJ2-7, the complete variable domain is ETGVTQSPTHLIKTRGQQVTLRCSSQSGHNTVSWYQQALGQGPQFIFQYYREEENGRGNFPPRFSGLQFPNYSSELNVNALELDDSALYLCASSLTRGYEQYFGPGTRLTVT.